A selection of T cell receptor beta chains follows, all from one sample in a study of T-cell reconstitution after alpha-beta-depleted transplantation in children. In TCRdb, the PCR reads were re-called with MiXCR into one record per CDR3 protein. The data contain 200,000 to 250,000 distinct CDR3 sequences, around 7.5% of them singletons. Material: PBMCs, mostly from graft donor cells, obtained 180 days after TCRalphabeta/CD19-depleted stem cell transplant. These receptors were taken from a male patient aged 10 to 17 who had a stem cell transplant for acute lymphoblastic leukemia, so the T cells may come from the graft donor. CDR3s include the opening cysteine and the closing phenylalanine or tryptophan. Fields, in order: clone size, CDR3 length, D gene, J gene, V gene, CDR3 protein, CDR3 DNA. The D gene is left open where the match is weak. The size of a clone is reported for some rows only, either as once, few or many, or as a class for expanded clones.

size: many
length: 17
D: NA
J: TRBJ1-2
V: TRBV7-9
CDR3: CASSLIGKGESNYGYTF
DNA: TGTGCCAGCAGCTTAATCGGGAAGGGTGAATCGAACTATGGCTACACCTTC

size: few
length: 12
D: TRBD1
J: TRBJ2-1
V: TRBV29-1
CDR3: CSVGQGTNEQFF
DNA: TGCAGCGTTGGACAGGGGACGAATGAGCAGTTCTTC

size: few
length: 12
D: NA
J: TRBJ1-3
V: TRBV3-1
CDR3: CASSQGAYTIYF
DNA: TGTGCCAGCAGCCAAGGGGCGTACACCATATATTTT

size: many
length: 14
D: NA
J: TRBJ2-1
V: TRBV9
CDR3: CASSAGRGEDEQFF
DNA: TGTGCCAGCAGCGCGGGCAGGGGAGAGGATGAGCAGTTCTTC

size: few
length: 14
D: TRBD1
J: TRBJ1-1
V: TRBV19
CDR3: CASSFGRGYTEAFF
DNA: TGTGCCAGTAGTTTCGGCAGGGGGTATACTGAAGCTTTCTTT

size: many
length: 11
D: NA
J: TRBJ2-7
V: TRBV12-3/TRBV12-4
CDR3: CASAKGPEQYF
DNA: TGTGCCAGCGCTAAGGGCCCCGAGCAGTACTTC

size: many
length: 16
D: TRBD2
J: TRBJ2-7
V: TRBV4-1
CDR3: CASSQEGGRAVYEQYF
DNA: TGCGCCAGCAGCCAAGAGGGCGGGAGGGCCGTCTACGAGCAGTACTTC

size: many
length: 17
D: TRBD2
J: TRBJ2-1
V: TRBV5-1
CDR3: CASSIRLAEWRDNEQFF
DNA: TGCGCCAGCAGCATCCGACTAGCGGAGTGGCGTGACAATGAGCAGTTCTTC

size: NA
length: 16
D: TRBD2
J: TRBJ2-3
V: TRBV20-1
CDR3: CSARSLAGGITDTQYF
DNA: TGCAGTGCTAGGTCGCTAGCGGGAGGGATTACGGATACGCAGTATTTT

size: many
length: 13
D: TRBD1
J: TRBJ1-2
V: TRBV28
CDR3: CASSRTGADGYTF
DNA: TGTGCCAGCAGTAGGACAGGGGCGGATGGCTACACCTTC

size: many
length: 16
D: NA
J: TRBJ2-5
V: TRBV12-3/TRBV12-4
CDR3: CASSPPPGTPQETQYF
DNA: TGTGCCAGCAGCCCACCCCCCGGGACACCTCAAGAGACCCAGTACTTC

size: many
length: 17
D: TRBD2
J: TRBJ2-3
V: TRBV5-1
CDR3: CASSLREERELTDTQYF
DNA: TGCGCCAGCAGCTTGAGGGAGGAGCGGGAGCTCACAGATACGCAGTATTTT

size: many
length: 16
D: TRBD1
J: TRBJ2-7
V: TRBV7-8
CDR3: CASSLVLGDSSYEQYF
DNA: TGTGCCAGCAGCTTAGTGCTAGGGGACAGCTCCTACGAGCAGTACTTC

size: many
length: 14
D: TRBD1
J: TRBJ1-1
V: TRBV6-6
CDR3: CASSRQGALTEAFF
DNA: TGTGCCAGCAGCAGACAGGGGGCGCTTACTGAAGCTTTCTTT

size: few
length: 16
D: NA
J: TRBJ1-2
V: TRBV7-9
CDR3: CASSLGSRYVNYGYTF
DNA: TGTGCCAGCAGCCTCGGGTCCCGCTACGTAAATTATGGCTACACCTTC

size: many
length: 13
D: NA
J: TRBJ2-7
V: TRBV28
CDR3: CASIRRSSYEQYF
DNA: TGTGCCAGCATCAGACGGAGCTCCTACGAGCAGTACTTC

size: many
length: 17
D: TRBD2
J: TRBJ2-3
V: TRBV5-1
CDR3: CASSGGTSGEYTDTQYF
DNA: TGCGCCAGCAGCGGGGGGACTAGCGGAGAGTACACAGATACGCAGTATTTT